This T cell receptor beta chain originates from a study of molecular identifiers for immune sequencing clone quantification. The germline CDR1 and CDR2 sequences are SGHVS and FQNEAQ. This CDR3 has 20 residues. V lost 1 base, J lost 3 bases, and 25 bases lay in between. The bulk TCR libraries were made with methods described before and with listed TCR primers. TCRdb reprocessed the PCR reads with MiXCR, giving one entry per CDR3 protein. The sample records some 88,000 distinct CDR3 sequences, about 21% being singletons. The specimen was naive CD8+ T cells from blood, with Jurkat cell RNA spiked in. Subset: FACS-sorted CD8+CD4-CCR7+CD45RA+ naive T cells. The sequence derives from a human donor in good health. Some libraries in this study had Jurkat cell RNA spiked in. This chain uses TRBV7-8 with TRBJ1-3; no firm D call. The CDR3 DNA is TGTGCCAGCAGCTTAGTAACCCTGACTGTTAACCCCGCCAGTGGAAACACCATATATTTT. Amino acids: CASSLVTLTVNPASGNTIYF.